This T cell receptor beta chain was captured by sequencing in a study of human T cells and chemical hapten exposure. Time point described: healthy volunteer bleed at 2 weeks. The authors' total RNA extraction used unfractionated whole blood. Trimming took 4 bases from V and 2 from J, leaving 8 bases between them. Per germline, CDR1 MDHEN and CDR2 SYDVKM. The CDR3 covers 13 residues. One entry per CDR3 protein results from TCRdb running MiXCR on the RACE reads. The data hold roughly 100,000 distinct CDR3 sequences, with about 8.7% observed a single time. What was sequenced was whole blood. This clonotype was sampled from a female donor in good health. Some clones in this sample may be carry-over from other donors' samples. The gene calls are TRBV28 and TRBJ1-1; D remains ambiguous. The CDR3 spells CASSSGVNTEAFF. CDR3 nucleotides: TGTGCCAGCAGTTCCGGGGTTAACACTGAAGCTTTCTTT.